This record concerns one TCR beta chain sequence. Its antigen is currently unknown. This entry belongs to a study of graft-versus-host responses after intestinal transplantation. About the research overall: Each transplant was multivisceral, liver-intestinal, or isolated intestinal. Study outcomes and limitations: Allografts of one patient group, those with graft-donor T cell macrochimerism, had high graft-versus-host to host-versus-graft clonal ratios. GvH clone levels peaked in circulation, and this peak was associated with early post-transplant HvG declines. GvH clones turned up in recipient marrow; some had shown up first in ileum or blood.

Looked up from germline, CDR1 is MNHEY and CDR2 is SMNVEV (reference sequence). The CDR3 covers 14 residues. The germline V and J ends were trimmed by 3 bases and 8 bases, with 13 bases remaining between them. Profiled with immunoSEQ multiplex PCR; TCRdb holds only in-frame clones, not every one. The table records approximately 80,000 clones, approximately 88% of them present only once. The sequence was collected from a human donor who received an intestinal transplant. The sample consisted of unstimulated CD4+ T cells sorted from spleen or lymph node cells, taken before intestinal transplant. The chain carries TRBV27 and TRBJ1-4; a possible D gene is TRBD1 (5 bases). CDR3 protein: CASSLGGKGEKLFF. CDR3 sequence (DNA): TGTGCCAGCAGTTTGGGGGGGAAAGGGGAAAAACTGTTTTTT.